This TCR beta chain emerged from a study of identical twins. General study points: Among out-of-frame alpha sequences shared by twins, low generation probability occurred in excess.

A single record per CDR3 protein comes from TCRdb applying MiXCR to the 5' RACE reads. The table has approximately 500,000 distinct CDR3 sequences, roughly 26% seen once. The V gene's germline CDR1 is LGHNA and CDR2 YNFKEQ. Trimming took 4 bases from V and 1 from J; bases not matched to a gene: 17. There are 19 residues in the CDR3. With respect to this clonotype: What it binds is not known.

The sample also formed part of further work on T cells expressing NK-cell markers.

The chain is built from TRBV4-2 and TRBJ2-3, with 7 bases aligning to TRBD1. Sample: CD4+ T cells sorted from blood. This sequence originates from a woman aged 18-35 years in good health. The CDR3 DNA reads TGTGCCAGCAGCCCCTACAGGGGCGCGGTCGAAGCAGGCACAGATACGCAGTATTTT. Protein: CASSPYRGAVEAGTDTQYF.